One and the same sample provided the 15 T cell receptor beta chains below, sequenced in a study of blood T cells in healthy people across ages. Together with a sample-barcoded 5' primer, a J-beta primer mix was included in a second PCR lasting roughly 7 to 11 cycles. TCRdb passed the 5' RACE reads through MiXCR, listing each CDR3 protein once. The sample contains approximately 1.5 million distinct CDR3 sequences, roughly 32% of which appear only once. The sample comprised blood. These receptors were taken from a woman in her 30s in good health.

J is TRBJ2-1 and V is TRBV25-1; D might be TRBD1 (6 bases). CDR1 and CDR2 from the germline V gene are MGHDK and SYGVNS. V gave up 5 bases and J gave up 11 bases, with 13 bases separating them. This CDR3 has 12 amino acids. The CDR3 DNA reads TGTGCCAGCAGTCCTGGGGGACATAAGCAGTTCTTC. It encodes CASSPGGHKQFF. The variable domain in full, with the rest retrieved from reference TRBV25-1 and TRBJ2-1, is EADIYQTPRYLVIGTGKKITLECSQTMGHDKMYWYQQDPGMELHLIHYSYGVNSTEKGDLSSESTVSRIRTEHFPLTLESARPSHTSQYLCASSPGGHKQFFGPGTRLTVL.

This clonotype came up a few times. The genes are TRBV20-1 and TRBJ2-5; 7 bases map to TRBD2. Germline CDR1 is DFQATT and CDR2 is SNEGSKA (reference sequence). The CDR3 consists of 14 residues. V dropped 1 base and J dropped 4; count of bases not matched to a gene: 6. The chain's CDR3 is CSARGTRSRETQYF. CDR3 nucleotide sequence: TGCAGTGCTAGAGGGACTAGGTCCCGAGAGACCCAGTACTTC.

The V and J genes are TRBV5-6 and TRBJ2-3; D is possibly TRBD1 or TRBD2 (5 bases each). V was clipped by 4 bases and J by 3 bases, with 24 bases between them. The germline gives CDR1 SGHDT, CDR2 YYEEEE. The CDR3 is made up of 18 amino acids. The CDR3: CASSRPQRGVIWTDTQYF. CDR3 bases: TGTGCCAGCAGCCGCCCTCAAAGAGGGGTAATTTGGACAGATACGCAGTATTTT.

This clonotype came up a few times. This chain joins TRBV7-2 and TRBJ2-7; 8 bases match TRBD2. J gave up 3 bases and V 1 base, and 5 bases lay outside the gene matches. From germline, CDR1 is SGHTA and CDR2 FQGNSA. The CDR3 is 15 amino acids. The CDR3 sequence is CASSLVASGYYEQYF. For the CDR3, the DNA is TGTGCCAGCAGCTTAGTCGCTAGCGGGTACTACGAGCAGTACTTC.

The chain links TRBV6-5 to TRBJ2-5; D remains unclear. V was clipped by 0 bases and J by 4 bases, with 9 bases between them. The CDR3 loop spans 14 amino acids. CDR1 and CDR2 from the germline V gene are MNHEY and SVGAGI. CDR3 nucleotides: TGTGCCAGCAGTTACTCCGGAACTATAGAGACCCAGTACTTC. Protein sequence: CASSYSGTIETQYF.

For the CDR3, the DNA is TGCAGTGTCCCGGGACTAAAAGATACGCAGTATTTT. Amino acids: CSVPGLKDTQYF. The chain couples TRBV20-1 to TRBJ2-3; 7 nucleotides line up with TRBD2. J lost 5 bases, V lost 7 bases, and 6 bases had no gene match. The CDR3 runs to 12 residues. CDR1 and CDR2 (germline): DFQATT, SNEGSKA (reference sequence).

The J gene is TRBJ2-1, the V gene TRBV11-1; D uncertain. The CDR3 totals 14 residues. Germline V CDR1 and CDR2: SGHAT, FQDESV (reference sequence). V gave up 3 bases and J gave up 6 bases, with 12 bases separating them. DNA of the CDR3: TGTGCCAGCAGCTTCCCGGGCTACACCAATGAGCAGTTCTTC. Protein: CASSFPGYTNEQFF.

The chain uses TRBV11-2 and TRBJ2-7, with TRBD1 as a possible D gene (5 bases). The CDR3 contains 15 residues. Germline CDR1 is SGHAT and CDR2 is FQNNGV. The V end was cut by 4 bases, the J end by 3 bases, with 16 bases between. The CDR3 spells CASSSWQSGIYEQYF. In DNA form, the CDR3 reads TGTGCCAGCAGCTCTTGGCAGTCAGGGATCTACGAGCAGTACTTC.

The chain has TRBV5-5 and TRBJ2-7; D is possibly TRBD1 or TRBD2 (5 bases each). CDR3 length: 17 residues. Germline assignment: CDR1 SGHKS and CDR2 YYEKEE (reference sequence). Trimming took 4 bases from V and 5 from J, leaving 25 bases between them. The CDR3 DNA is TGTGCCAGCAGCCAAATCTATGGTGAGGGGTTCCAGGACGAGCAGTACTTC. Its translation: CASSQIYGEGFQDEQYF.

This clonotype was counted many times. This sequence joins TRBV10-3 and TRBJ1-2; tentative D call: TRBD1 (5 bases). The CDR3 has 16 residues. CDR1 and CDR2 (germline): ENHRY, SYGVKD. Between the trimmed V and J ends, which lost 0 bases and 4 bases, there was a span of 15 bases. CDR3 residues: CAISESIVRGSYGYTF. In DNA, the CDR3 is TGTGCCATCAGTGAGTCGATTGTAAGGGGATCCTATGGCTACACCTTC.

This clonotype was counted only a few times. The chain recombines TRBV7-8 with TRBJ2-2, with TRBD1 matching over 7 bases. The junction had 10 bases not matched to a gene; V was cut back by 8 bases and J by 4 bases. The V gene's germline CDR1 is SGHVS and CDR2 FQNEAQ. This CDR3 has 15 amino acids. The DNA for the CDR3 is TGTGCCAGCCGCGGGCAGGGGGTTCTCACCGGGGAGCTGTTTTTT. Translated: CASRGQGVLTGELFF.

The genes are TRBV28 and TRBJ1-1, with unresolved D. Between the trimmed V and J ends, which lost 5 bases and 6 bases, there was a span of 16 bases. Germline V CDR1 and CDR2: MDHEN, SYDVKM. This CDR3 is 14 amino acids long. The CDR3 DNA reads as TGTGCCAGCAGTCCCGGACGGGAGAGTGCTGAAGCTTTCTTT. Its translation: CASSPGRESAEAFF.

The rearrangement joins TRBV4-1 to TRBJ2-5; 11 bases fit TRBD2. V shed 3 bases, J shed 5 bases, and the junction held 8 bases outside the gene matches. This CDR3 spans 16 amino acids. Germline V CDR1 and CDR2: MGHRA, YSYEKL. The CDR3 sequence: CASSHPGTSGGETQYF. As DNA, the CDR3 is TGCGCCAGCAGCCACCCCGGGACTAGCGGTGGGGAGACCCAGTACTTC.

V and J are TRBV4-2 and TRBJ2-3, with 13 bases lining up with TRBD2. V lost 6 bases to trimming and J lost 4 bases; unmatched junction nucleotides: 10. Per the germline V gene, CDR1 is LGHNA and CDR2 is YNFKEQ. CDR3 size: 17 residues. Here the CDR3 DNA reads TGTGCCAGCAGTCCAGCGACTAGCGGGGGGTACGCAGATACGCAGTATTTT. Residues: CASSPATSGGYADTQYF.

The chain combines TRBV5-1 with TRBJ2-7, with D possibly being TRBD1 (6 bases). This CDR3 has 15 residues. Germline V CDR1 and CDR2: SGHRS, YFSETQ. With 4 bases removed from V and 2 bases from J, the gap between germline ends came to 16 bases. The CDR3 here is CASSATGHQTYEQYF. CDR3 DNA: TGCGCCAGCAGCGCGACGGGACACCAAACCTACGAGCAGTACTTC.